This TCR beta chain was sequenced for a study of identical twins. Overall study results and limits: Zero-insertion analyses could be partly confounded by invariant MAIT and iNKT cells.

With respect to this clonotype: Antigen unknown.

MiXCR was run by TCRdb on the 5' RACE reads, yielding one entry per CDR3 protein. Here the sample spans 400,000 to 500,000 distinct CDR3 sequences, 18% being singletons. V lost 7 bases, J lost 7 bases, and 17 bases lay in between. CDR1 and CDR2 from the germline V gene are MDHEN and SYDVKM. The CDR3 spans 13 residues. Healthy Caucasians provided all donations. The chain has TRBV28 and TRBJ2-7, with D perhaps TRBD2 (5 bases). The TCR comes from a man in his fifties or sixties in good health. Sequenced sample: naive T cells sorted from blood. CDR3 region: CASIVSPGKEQYF. The DNA of the CDR3 is TGTGCCAGCATTGTGAGCCCGGGGAAGGAGCAGTACTTC.